The TCR beta chain under discussion was sequenced for a study of blood T cell repertoires in COVID-19. At the level of the study: Sites in the United States, Italy and Spain provided acute and convalescent COVID-19 samples. The cDNA or gDNA used as material had been derived from T cells, B-cell-depleted T cells, or PBMCs.

V was pared by 5 bases and J by 5 bases, with 9 bases between. The CDR3 runs 12 residues. Germline V gene data show CDR1 as MNHEY and CDR2 as SVGEGT. Per the original data handling: It was from reference gene primer amplification that nucleated cell counts were estimated. The table came from immunoSEQ multiplex PCR; TCRdb's copy has only in-frame clones and leaves some out. D and trimming were read from the DNA, whereas the V and J calls and clone size are those reported in that table. Among around 140,000 clones listed, approximately 86% were seen once. This chain links TRBV6-2 or TRBV6-3 with TRBJ2-5; D call uncertain. The sample comprised peripheral blood. This receptor was taken from a woman aged 60 to 75 with acute or convalescent COVID-19. As DNA, the CDR3 is TGTGCCAGCAGTCCCACTCGGGAGACCCAGTACTTC. It specifies CASSPTRETQYF.